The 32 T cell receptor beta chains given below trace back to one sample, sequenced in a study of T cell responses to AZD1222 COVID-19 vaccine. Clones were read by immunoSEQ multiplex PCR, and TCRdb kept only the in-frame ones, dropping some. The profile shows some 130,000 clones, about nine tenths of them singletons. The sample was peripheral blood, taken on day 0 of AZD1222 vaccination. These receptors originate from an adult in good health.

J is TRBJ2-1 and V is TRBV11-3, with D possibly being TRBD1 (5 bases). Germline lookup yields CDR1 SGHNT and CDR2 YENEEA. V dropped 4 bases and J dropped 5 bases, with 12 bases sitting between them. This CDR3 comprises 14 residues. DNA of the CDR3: TGTGCCAGCAGCTGGGGCAGGCCCGACAATGAGCAGTTCTTC. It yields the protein CASSWGRPDNEQFF.

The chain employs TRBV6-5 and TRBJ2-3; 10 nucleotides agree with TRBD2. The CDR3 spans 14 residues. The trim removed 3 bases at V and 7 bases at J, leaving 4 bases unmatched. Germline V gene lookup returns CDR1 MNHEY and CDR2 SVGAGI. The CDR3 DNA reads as TGTGCCAGCAGTTATCGAGCGGGGGGGAATACGCAGTATTTT. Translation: CASSYRAGGNTQYF.

In DNA form, the CDR3 reads TGCGCCAGCAGCTTGGTCGGGCTCTCTGGAAACACCATATATTTT. The encoded protein is CASSLVGLSGNTIYF. The V and J genes are TRBV5-1 and TRBJ1-3; D call uncertain. V was trimmed by 0 bases and J by 0 bases, leaving 7 bases between them. The germline CDR1 and CDR2 sequences are SGHRS and YFSETQ. The CDR3 has 15 amino acids.

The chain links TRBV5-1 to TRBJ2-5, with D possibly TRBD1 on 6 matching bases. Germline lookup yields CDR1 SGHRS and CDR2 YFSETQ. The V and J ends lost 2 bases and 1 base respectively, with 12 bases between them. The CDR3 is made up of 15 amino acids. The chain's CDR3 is CASSFLGQLQETQYF. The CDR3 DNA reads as TGCGCCAGCAGCTTTCTCGGACAGCTCCAAGAGACCCAGTACTTC.

The CDR3 DNA sequence: TGCGCCAGCAGCCAGACCATGACAGGGGTTGTCACTGAAGCTTTCTTT. Its protein product is CASSQTMTGVVTEAFF. This chain joins TRBV5-1 and TRBJ1-1, with 8 bases fitting TRBD1. The CDR3 is made up of 16 amino acids. Germline V gene lookup returns CDR1 SGHRS and CDR2 YFSETQ. V lost 4 bases to trimming and J lost 4 bases; unmatched junction nucleotides: 12. Based on the CDR3 plus reference TRBV5-1 and TRBJ1-1, the full variable domain is KAGVTQTPRYLIKTRGQQVTLSCSPISGHRSVSWYQQTPGQGLQFLFEYFSETQRNKGNFPGRFSGRQFSNSRSEMNVSTLELGDSALYLCASSQTMTGVVTEAFFGQGTRLTVV.

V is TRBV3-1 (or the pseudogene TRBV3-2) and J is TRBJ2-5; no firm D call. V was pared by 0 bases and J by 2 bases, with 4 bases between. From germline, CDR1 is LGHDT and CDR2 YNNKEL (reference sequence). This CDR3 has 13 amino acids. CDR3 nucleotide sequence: TGTGCCAGCAGCCAAGATACACAAGAGACCCAGTACTTC. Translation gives CASSQDTQETQYF.

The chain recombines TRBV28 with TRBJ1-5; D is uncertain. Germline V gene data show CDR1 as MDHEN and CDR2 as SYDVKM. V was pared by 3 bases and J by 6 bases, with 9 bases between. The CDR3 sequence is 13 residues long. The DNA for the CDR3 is TGTGCCAGCAGTTTGTGGTCGGGTCAGCCCCAGCATTTT. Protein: CASSLWSGQPQHF.

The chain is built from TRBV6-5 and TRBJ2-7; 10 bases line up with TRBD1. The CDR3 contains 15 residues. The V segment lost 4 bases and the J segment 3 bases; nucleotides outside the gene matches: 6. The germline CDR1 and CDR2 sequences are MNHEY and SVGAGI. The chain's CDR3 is CASSSSDRGVYEQYF. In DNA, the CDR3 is TGTGCCAGCAGTTCCTCGGACAGGGGGGTCTACGAGCAGTACTTC.

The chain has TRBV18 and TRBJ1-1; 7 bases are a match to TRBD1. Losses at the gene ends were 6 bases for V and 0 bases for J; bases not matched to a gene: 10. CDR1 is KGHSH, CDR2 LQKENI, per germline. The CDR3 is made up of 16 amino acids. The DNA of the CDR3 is TGTGCCAGCTCGTTCACTCGACAGGGACTGAACACTGAAGCTTTCTTT. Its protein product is CASSFTRQGLNTEAFF.

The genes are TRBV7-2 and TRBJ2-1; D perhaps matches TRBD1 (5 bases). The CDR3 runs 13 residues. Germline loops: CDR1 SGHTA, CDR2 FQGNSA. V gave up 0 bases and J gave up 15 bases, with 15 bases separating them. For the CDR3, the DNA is TGTGCCAGCAGCTTAGCGCTGCAGGGCGACCCGTTCTTC. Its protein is CASSLALQGDPFF.

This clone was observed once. CDR3 sequence (DNA): TGTGCCAGCAGCTTAGCGCTAAGTCGGGAGACCCAGTACTTC. This encodes CASSLALSRETQYF. The V and J genes are TRBV7-2 and TRBJ2-5; D unresolved. The CDR3 contains 14 residues. CDR1 and CDR2 (germline): SGHTA, FQGNSA. The V end lost 0 bases, the J end lost 5 bases, and 10 bases lay between the germline ends.

In nucleotides, the CDR3 is TGTGCCAGCAGTTCCGTGGTTTATGGCTACACCTTC. It encodes CASSSVVYGYTF. J is TRBJ1-2 and V is TRBV28, with D unresolved. Trimming shortened V by 4 bases and J by 5 bases, and 8 bases separated the two germline ends. The CDR3 has 12 amino acids. Germline V gene sequence: CDR1 MDHEN, CDR2 SYDVKM.

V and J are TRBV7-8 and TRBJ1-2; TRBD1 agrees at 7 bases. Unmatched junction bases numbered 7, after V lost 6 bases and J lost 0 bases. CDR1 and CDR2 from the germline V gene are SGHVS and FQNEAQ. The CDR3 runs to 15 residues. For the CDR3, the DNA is TGTGCCAGCAGACAGGGACAGTCTCCTAACTATGGCTACACCTTC. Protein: CASRQGQSPNYGYTF.

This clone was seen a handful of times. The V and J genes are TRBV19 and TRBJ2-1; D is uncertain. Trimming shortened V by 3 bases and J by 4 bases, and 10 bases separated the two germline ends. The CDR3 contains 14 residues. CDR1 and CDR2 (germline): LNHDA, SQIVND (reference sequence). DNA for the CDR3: TGTGCCAGTAGTATGGTGGGCAGTTACAATGAGCAGTTCTTC. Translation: CASSMVGSYNEQFF.

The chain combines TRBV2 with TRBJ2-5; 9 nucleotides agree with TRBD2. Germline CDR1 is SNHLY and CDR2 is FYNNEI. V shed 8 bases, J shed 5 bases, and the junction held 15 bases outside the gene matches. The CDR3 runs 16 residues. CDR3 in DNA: TGTGCCAGCCCCCTTGCGATAGCGGGGGTGGGGGAGACCCAGTACTTC. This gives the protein CASPLAIAGVGETQYF.

As DNA, the CDR3 is TGTGCCAGCAGTTTACGGGGACAGGTCCATCCCTTTAATGAAAAACTGTTTTTT. It specifies CASSLRGQVHPFNEKLFF. This chain uses TRBV28 with TRBJ1-4; 8 bases line up with TRBD1. Germline CDR1 reads MDHEN; CDR2 reads SYDVKM. V trimming: 2 bases; J trimming: 4 bases; junction bases outside the gene matches: 12. The CDR3 covers 18 residues.

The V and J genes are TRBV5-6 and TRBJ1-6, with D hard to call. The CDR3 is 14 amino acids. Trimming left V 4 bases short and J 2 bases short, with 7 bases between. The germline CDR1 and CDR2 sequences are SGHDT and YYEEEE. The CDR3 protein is CASSTGTYNSPLHF. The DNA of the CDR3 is TGTGCCAGCAGCACTGGGACCTATAATTCACCCCTCCACTTT.

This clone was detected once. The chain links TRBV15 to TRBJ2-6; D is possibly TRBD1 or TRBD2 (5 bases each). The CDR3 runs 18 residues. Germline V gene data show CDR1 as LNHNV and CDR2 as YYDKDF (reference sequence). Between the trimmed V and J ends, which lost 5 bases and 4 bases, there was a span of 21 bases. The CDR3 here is CATSGALRVVSGANVLTF. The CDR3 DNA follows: TGTGCCACCAGCGGGGCTTTGAGGGTCGTCTCGGGGGCCAACGTCCTGACTTTC.

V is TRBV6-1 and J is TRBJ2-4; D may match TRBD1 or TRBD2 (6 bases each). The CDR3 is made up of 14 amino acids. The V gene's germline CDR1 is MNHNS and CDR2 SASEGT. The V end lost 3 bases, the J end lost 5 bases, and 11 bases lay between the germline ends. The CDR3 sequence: CASSETGAQNIQYF. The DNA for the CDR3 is TGTGCCAGCAGTGAGACGGGGGCACAAAACATTCAGTACTTC.

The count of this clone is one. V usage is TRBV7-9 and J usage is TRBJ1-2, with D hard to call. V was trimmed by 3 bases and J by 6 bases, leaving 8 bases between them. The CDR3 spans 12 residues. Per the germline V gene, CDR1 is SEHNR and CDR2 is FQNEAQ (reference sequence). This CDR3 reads CASSLTRNGYTF. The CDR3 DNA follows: TGTGCCAGCAGCTTGACCAGGAATGGCTACACCTTC. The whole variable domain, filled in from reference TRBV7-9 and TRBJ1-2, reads DTGVSQNPRHKITKRGQNVTFRCDPISEHNRLYWYRQTLGQGPEFLTYFQNEAQLEKSRLLSDRFSAERPKGSFSTLEIQRTEQGDSAMYLCASSLTRNGYTFGSGTRLTVV.

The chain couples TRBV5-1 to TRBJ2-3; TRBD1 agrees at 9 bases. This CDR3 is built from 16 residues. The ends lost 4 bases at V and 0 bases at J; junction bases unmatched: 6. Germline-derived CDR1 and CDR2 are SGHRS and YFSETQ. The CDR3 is CASSPSDRGSTDTQYF. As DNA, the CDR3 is TGCGCCAGCAGCCCATCGGACAGGGGTAGCACAGATACGCAGTATTTT.

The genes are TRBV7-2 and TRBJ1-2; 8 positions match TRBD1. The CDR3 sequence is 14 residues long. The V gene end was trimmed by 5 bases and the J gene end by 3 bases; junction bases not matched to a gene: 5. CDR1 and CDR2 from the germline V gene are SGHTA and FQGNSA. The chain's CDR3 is CASSETGAHYGYTF. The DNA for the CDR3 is TGTGCCAGCAGCGAGACAGGGGCTCACTATGGCTACACCTTC. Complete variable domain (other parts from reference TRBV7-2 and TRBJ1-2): GAGVSQSPSNKVTEKGKDVELRCDPISGHTALYWYRQSLGQGLEFLIYFQGNSAPDKSGLPSDRFSAERTGGSVSTLTIQRTQQEDSAVYLCASSETGAHYGYTFGSGTRLTVV.

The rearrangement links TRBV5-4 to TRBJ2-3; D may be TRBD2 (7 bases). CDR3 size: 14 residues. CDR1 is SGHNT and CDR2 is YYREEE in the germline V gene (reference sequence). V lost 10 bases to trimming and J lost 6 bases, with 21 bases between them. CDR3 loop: CAGGGGGPPDTQYF. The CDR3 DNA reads TGTGCCGGGGGCGGCGGGGGCCCCCCCGATACGCAGTATTTT.

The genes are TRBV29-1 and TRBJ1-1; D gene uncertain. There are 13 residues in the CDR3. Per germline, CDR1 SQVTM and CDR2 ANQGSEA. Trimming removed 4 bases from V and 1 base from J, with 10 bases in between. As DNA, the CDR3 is TGCAGCGTTGTGGCGTATGGGAACACTGAAGCTTTCTTT. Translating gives CSVVAYGNTEAFF.

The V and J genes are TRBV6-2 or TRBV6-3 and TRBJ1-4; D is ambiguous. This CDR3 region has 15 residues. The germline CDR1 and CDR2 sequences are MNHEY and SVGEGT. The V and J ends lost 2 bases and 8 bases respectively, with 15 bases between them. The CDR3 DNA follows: TGTGCCAGCAGTTACCACACAGCCGGTGACGAAAAACTGTTTTTT. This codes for CASSYHTAGDEKLFF.

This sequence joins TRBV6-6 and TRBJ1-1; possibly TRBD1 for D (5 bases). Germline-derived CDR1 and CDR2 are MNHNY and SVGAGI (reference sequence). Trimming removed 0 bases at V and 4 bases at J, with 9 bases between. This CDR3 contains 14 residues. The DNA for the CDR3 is TGTGCCAGCAGTTACTCGGGGGGGGGCACTGAAGCTTTCTTT. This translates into CASSYSGGGTEAFF.

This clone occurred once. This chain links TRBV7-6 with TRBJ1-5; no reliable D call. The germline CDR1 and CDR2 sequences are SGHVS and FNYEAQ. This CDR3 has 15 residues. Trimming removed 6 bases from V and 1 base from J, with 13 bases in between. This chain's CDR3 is CASSKDPRSNQPQHF. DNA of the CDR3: TGTGCCAGCAGTAAGGACCCCCGGAGCAATCAGCCCCAGCATTTT. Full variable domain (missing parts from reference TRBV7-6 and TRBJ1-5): GAGVSQSPRYKVTKRGQDVALRCDPISGHVSLYWYRQALGQGPEFLTYFNYEAQQDKSGLPNDRFSAERPEGSISTLTIQRTEQRDSAMYRCASSKDPRSNQPQHFGDGTRLSIL.

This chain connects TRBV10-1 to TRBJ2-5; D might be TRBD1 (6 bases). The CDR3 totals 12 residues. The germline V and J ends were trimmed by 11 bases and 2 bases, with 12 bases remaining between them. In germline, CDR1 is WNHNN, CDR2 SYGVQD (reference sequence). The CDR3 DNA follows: TGCGCCCTTAGGGGGAAACAAGAGACCCAGTACTTC. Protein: CALRGKQETQYF.

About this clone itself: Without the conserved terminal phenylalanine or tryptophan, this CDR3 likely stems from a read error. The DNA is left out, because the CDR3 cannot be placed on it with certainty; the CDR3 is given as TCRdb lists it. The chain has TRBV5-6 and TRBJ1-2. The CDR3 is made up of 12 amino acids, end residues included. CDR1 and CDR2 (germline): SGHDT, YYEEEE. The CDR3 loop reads CASSSAGTGLVV.

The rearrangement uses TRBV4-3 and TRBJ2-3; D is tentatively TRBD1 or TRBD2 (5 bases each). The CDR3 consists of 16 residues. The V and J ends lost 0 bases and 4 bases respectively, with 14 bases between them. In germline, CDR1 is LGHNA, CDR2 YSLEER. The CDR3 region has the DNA TGCGCCAGCAGCCAAGATCTAGCCGGGGCTTCAGATACGCAGTATTTT. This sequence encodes CASSQDLAGASDTQYF.

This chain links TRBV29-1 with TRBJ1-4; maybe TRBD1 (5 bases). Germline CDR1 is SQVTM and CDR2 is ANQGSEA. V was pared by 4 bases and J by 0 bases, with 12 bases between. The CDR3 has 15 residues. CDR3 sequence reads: CSVVEGTATNEKLFF. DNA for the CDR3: TGCAGCGTTGTCGAGGGGACTGCAACTAATGAAAAACTGTTTTTT.

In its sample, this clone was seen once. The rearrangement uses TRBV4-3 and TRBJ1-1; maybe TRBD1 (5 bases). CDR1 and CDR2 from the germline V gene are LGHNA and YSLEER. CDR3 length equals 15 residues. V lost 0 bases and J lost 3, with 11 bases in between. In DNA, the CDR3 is TGCGCCAGCAGCCAAGATAACGGGGGGGACACTGAAGCTTTCTTT. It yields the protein CASSQDNGGDTEAFF.